The rows below give T cell receptor beta chains drawn from one sample of a study of T cell changes during pregnancy in multiple sclerosis. Some clones are missing from TCRdb's copy, which holds only in-frame ones; the method was immunoSEQ multiplex PCR. The sample shows fewer than 25,000 clones, roughly 91% of them seen only once. The input for sequencing was CD8+ T cells from peripheral blood mononuclear cells, taken in the first trimester of pregnancy. The receptors were sampled from a female donor with multiple sclerosis, enrolled in a pregnancy study. CDR3s include the opening cysteine and the closing phenylalanine or tryptophan.

v_call	cdr3_aa
TRBV11-2	CAIRTTAAYNEQFF
TRBV5-8	CASSPPRKRGYEQYF
TRBV14	CASSHGTGGGGYGYTF
TRBV14	CASSQGIGTGFYGYTF
TRBV27	CASSPAGGLAGVARGEQYF
TRBV13	CASKLASSYEQYF
TRBV13	CASSSSMGEGTDTQYF
TRBV10-3	CAISGTGNQPQHF
TRBV5-5	CASSFFPSQYNEQFF
TRBV4-2	CASSQDLRPGRGETQYF
TRBV7-9	CASSFEGAIDTNTEAFF
TRBV2	CASSDSPHYEQYF
TRBV7-2	CASSLVGRDYPEAFF
TRBV27	CASSWMELSYNEQFF
TRBV6-1	CASSEKDFPKETQYF
TRBV4-2	CASSQERAGADTQYF
TRBV19	CASSIQMNTEAFF
TRBV21-1	CASSKDRDTNTGELFF
TRBV7-9	CASSSEANQPQHF
TRBV7-9	CASSLGGQVSTYEQYF
TRBV19	CASSIQGTVGELFF
TRBV5-4	CASSWGVAVVGSEQYF
TRBV9	CASSVSGVANYGYTF
TRBV6-6	CASSYKTGAEQYF
TRBV7-7	CASSLDASRSSYNEQFF
TRBV28	CASSLRLAATGELFF
TRBV2	CASRWREDTEAFF
TRBV2	CASSVFADGETDTQYF
TRBV10-3	CASTSSGSVYEQYF
TRBV27	CASSYNNYEQYF
TRBV29-1	CSVEDPLAGGVRNEQFF
TRBV4-1	CASSQRSVPGELFF
TRBV27	CASSLGPMNTEAFF
TRBV2	CASSGGDSFMGSQPQHF
TRBV19	CASSRPTGLGTEAFF
TRBV4-1	CASRTSGITDTQYF
TRBV19	CAKEAEGQGKDGYTF
TRBV5-4	CASSAGTGSNQPQHF
TRBV6-5	CASNSGRAYNEQFF
TRBV27	CASMFPLGTGVYEQYF
TRBV19	CASSIAQGLYGELFF
TRBV7-9	CASSSSGSAYNEQFF
TRBV9	CASSVRSGSSYNEQFF
TRBV27	CASSNGQGDTEAFF
TRBV4-2	CASSPGGINEQFF
TRBV11-3	CAIPPRRTSSYEQYF
TRBV10-1	CASSDRGLETQYF
TRBV4-1	CASSQQGSSYNEQFF
TRBV27	CASSSTPGGYEQYF
TRBV6-1	CASSEAEGQGQETQYF
TRBV5-4	CASSLAGNTYEQYF
TRBV7-9	CASTSLKDMNTEAFF
TRBV27	CASSPGTGKQPQHF
TRBV28	CASRSGQGYLRTEAFF
TRBV5-4	CASSLGVAGGSGEQFF
TRBV28	CASDYLAGGPDTQYF
TRBV7-8	CASSLGWSENQEETQYF
TRBV13	CASSSGLQGALNTEAFF
TRBV4-3	CASSQEVPGGNTEAFF